The entry that follows covers one TCR beta chain sequence. This entry belongs to a study of blood T cells in healthy people across ages. On the study more broadly: Capture via template switching afforded approximately one barcoded beta molecule per two T cells.

Healthy Caucasian individuals from Russia aged about 6 to 90 were enrolled as donors. Together with a sample-barcoded 5' primer, a J-beta primer mix was included in a second PCR lasting about 7 to 11 cycles. Every cDNA molecule carried a tag from a template-switch adaptor bearing 12 random nucleotides. TCRdb processed the 5' RACE reads anew with MiXCR; each CDR3 protein has one entry. The table has under 850,000 distinct CDR3 sequences, under 40% seen once. In germline, CDR1 is SEHNR, CDR2 FQNEAQ (reference sequence). The CDR3 is 13 amino acids. Trimming stripped 10 bases from V and 4 bases from J, with 16 bases between.

The clonotype originates from a man aged 18 to 30 in good health. V gene TRBV7-9 combines with J gene TRBJ1-1; the D gene is possibly TRBD1 (5 bases). What was sequenced was blood. The CDR3 nucleotides read TGTGCCACGGGGAGGGGCCTAGCCACTGAAGCTTTCTTT. It yields the protein CATGRGLATEAFF.